The 15 T cell receptor beta chains below were found in one sample sequenced in a study of cytomegalovirus exposure and HLA in healthy donors. The PCR had 60 Vbeta and 13 Jbeta primers. Clones were read by immunoSEQ multiplex PCR, and TCRdb kept only the in-frame ones, dropping some. The sample yields 270,000 or so clones, more than 80% seen once. The sequencing input was PBMCs. The receptor source for this set is a man aged 40-50 years in good health and CMV-seropositive.

This sequence joins TRBV6-1 and TRBJ1-2, with TRBD1 matching over 7 bases. V dropped 10 bases and J dropped 14; count of bases not matched to a gene: 16. This CDR3 is 12 amino acids long. In germline, CDR1 is MNHNS, CDR2 SASEGT. CDR3 region: CATQVQGPPWTF. CDR3 sequence (DNA): TGTGCCACCCAGGTACAGGGGCCACCTTGGACCTTC.

This clone was found once. The chain joins TRBV6-1 to TRBJ2-1; perhaps TRBD1 as D (5 bases). From germline, CDR1 is MNHNS and CDR2 SASEGT. The germline V and J ends were trimmed by 2 bases and 10 bases, with 15 bases remaining between them. The CDR3 has 14 residues. This CDR3 is CASSEPATAPEQFF. Here the CDR3 DNA reads TGTGCCAGCAGTGAACCCGCGACAGCCCCAGAGCAGTTCTTC.

The V gene is TRBV7-8, the J gene TRBJ1-5, with D unresolved. The CDR3 loop spans 13 amino acids. V was clipped by 6 bases and J by 3 bases, with 9 bases between them. Germline values: CDR1 SGHVS, CDR2 FQNEAQ. The CDR3 coding sequence is TGTGCCAGCAGTTCAGGTTTCAATCAGCCCCAGCATTTT. It specifies CASSSGFNQPQHF.

The gene calls are TRBV7-2 and TRBJ2-7, with D maybe TRBD1 (6 bases). This CDR3 spans 13 amino acids. The germline V gene has CDR1 SGHTA and CDR2 FQGNSA. Between the trimmed V and J ends, which lost 1 base and 7 bases, there was a span of 11 bases. CDR3 DNA sequence: TGTGCCAGCAGCTTAGGGGACATCGTAGAGCAGTACTTC. This gives the protein CASSLGDIVEQYF. The full variable domain, in which reference TRBV7-2 and TRBJ2-7 provide the parts outside the CDR3, is GAGVSQSPSNKVTEKGKDVELRCDPISGHTALYWYRQSLGQGLEFLIYFQGNSAPDKSGLPSDRFSAERTGGSVSTLTIQRTQQEDSAVYLCASSLGDIVEQYFGPGTRLTVT.

This clone has a handful of counts. The V call is TRBV30, the J call TRBJ1-2; TRBD1 matches 7 bases. Germline lookup yields CDR1 GTSNPN and CDR2 SVGIG (reference sequence). Trimming took 3 bases from V and 7 from J; bases not matched to a gene: 5. The CDR3 is made up of 12 amino acids. The CDR3 DNA follows: TGTGCCTGGAGCCGACAGGGAATTGGCTACACCTTC. Protein sequence: CAWSRQGIGYTF.

J is TRBJ2-5 and V is TRBV4-3, with 10 bases matching TRBD1. The CDR3 length is 18 residues. The germline V gene encodes CDR1 LGHNA and CDR2 YSLEER. J lost 1 base, V lost 0 bases, and 8 bases had no gene match. CDR3 region: CASSQEVVGTGVQETQYF. The CDR3 DNA reads TGCGCCAGCAGCCAAGAGGTAGTAGGGACAGGGGTCCAAGAGACCCAGTACTTC.

The CDR3 region is CASGLAGVSWTDTQYF. The CDR3 DNA is TGTGCCAGCGGACTAGCGGGTGTAAGTTGGACAGATACGCAGTATTTT. The chain recombines TRBV2 with TRBJ2-3; 11 bases align to TRBD2. Germline CDR1 and CDR2: SNHLY and FYNNEI. The CDR3 runs 16 residues. Trimming cost V 8 bases and J 3 bases; bases outside gene matches: 10.

CDR3 amino acids: CASSIVELAGVLTEQFF. CDR3 DNA sequence: TGTGCCAGTAGTATAGTCGAGCTAGCGGGAGTGCTTACTGAGCAGTTCTTC. V is TRBV19 and J is TRBJ2-1, with 10 bases aligning to TRBD2. Trimming at V came to 1 base and at J to 9 bases, leaving 12 bases not matched to a gene. The CDR3 extends over 17 amino acids. The germline CDR1 and CDR2 sequences are LNHDA and SQIVND (reference sequence).

The genes are TRBV28 and TRBJ2-7, with D perhaps matching TRBD2 (6 bases). The V and J ends lost 7 bases and 4 bases respectively, with 14 bases between them. The CDR3 is 13 residues long. Germline CDR1 is MDHEN and CDR2 is SYDVKM. CDR3 DNA sequence: TGTGCCAGCACCGTGGGACTTTTTTACGAGCAGTACTTC. Encoded protein: CASTVGLFYEQYF.

This chain connects TRBV21-1 to TRBJ1-1. TRBV21-1 is flagged as a pseudogene. This CDR3 has 17 amino acids. This CDR3 reads CASSKEGGGRGITEAFF. The CDR3 nucleotides are TGTGCCAGCAGCAAAGAGGGAGGGGGGCGCGGGATCACTGAAGCTTTCTTT.

The rearrangement links TRBV9 to TRBJ2-5; the match to TRBD1 covers 7 bases. V shed 0 bases and J 4 bases; nucleotides not matched to a gene: 9. Germline loops: CDR1 SGDLS, CDR2 YYNGEE. The CDR3 totals 16 residues. CDR3 DNA sequence: TGTGCCAGCAGCGTAGCCGGGACAGTACCCCGAGAGACCCAGTACTTC. Protein: CASSVAGTVPRETQYF.

The chain uses TRBV4-1 and TRBJ2-1; D is undetermined. The CDR3 length is 17 residues. In germline, CDR1 is MGHRA, CDR2 YSYEKL. The V end lost 4 bases, the J end lost 0 bases, and 16 bases lay between the germline ends. CDR3 nucleotide sequence: TGCGCCAGCAGCCGATCCGGTGGGCCCAGCTCCTACAATGAGCAGTTCTTC. This gives the protein CASSRSGGPSSYNEQFF.

This chain links TRBV28 with TRBJ2-2, with 8 bases matching TRBD1. This CDR3 has 17 residues. CDR1 is MDHEN and CDR2 is SYDVKM in the germline V gene. J gave up 1 base and V 2 bases, and 6 bases lay outside the gene matches. The CDR3 loop reads CASSLGPGQENTGELFF. In nucleotides, the CDR3 is TGTGCCAGCAGTTTAGGTCCGGGACAGGAGAACACCGGGGAGCTGTTTTTT.

The chain has TRBV9 and TRBJ2-1; 10 nucleotides line up with TRBD2. CDR1 is SGDLS, CDR2 YYNGEE, per germline. After removal of 0 bases from V and 3 bases from J, the junction contained 6 bases not matched to a gene. There are 17 residues in the CDR3. The CDR3 spells CASSVARGTSVYNEQFF. The CDR3, as DNA: TGTGCCAGCAGCGTAGCTCGCGGGACTAGCGTCTACAATGAGCAGTTCTTC.

V gene TRBV11-2 combines with J gene TRBJ2-7; a weak D match, TRBD1 (5 bases). Trimming removed 3 bases at V and 2 bases at J, with 14 bases between. This CDR3 has 15 residues. Germline V lookup: CDR1 SGHAT, CDR2 FQNNGV. CDR3 nucleotides: TGTGCCAGCAGCTTTGGGGCAGGAACTACCTACGAGCAGTACTTC. The encoded protein is CASSFGAGTTYEQYF.